The 18 T cell receptor beta chains below come from one sample, sequenced in a study of T cells in Graves' hyperthyroidism and ophthalmopathy. There were TCR beta CDR3 regions amplified from RNA transcripts. During a first-round RT-PCR of the TCR CDR3, the HTBI primer set was used. TCRdb re-called the multiplex PCR reads with MiXCR, one entry per CDR3 protein. The sample carries 350,000 to 450,000 distinct CDR3 sequences, approximately 18% recorded once. Material for sequencing was blood. Receptor source: a woman aged 25 to 39 with Graves' hyperthyroidism that later progressed to Graves' ophthalmopathy.

This clonotype was seen repeatedly, ten times or more. This CDR3 reads CASSHGTSALFQAGELFF. The CDR3 nucleotides read TGTGCCAGCAGTCACGGGACTAGCGCGTTGTTTCAGGCCGGGGAGCTGTTTTTT. The chain uses TRBV28 and TRBJ2-2; the match to TRBD2 covers 10 bases. The CDR3 length is 18 residues. Germline CDR1 is MDHEN and CDR2 is SYDVKM. The trim removed 5 bases at V and 6 bases at J, leaving 15 bases unmatched.

This clonotype was detected ten times or more. The chain joins TRBV28 to TRBJ2-7; 8 nucleotides match TRBD1. Germline V gene sequence: CDR1 MDHEN, CDR2 SYDVKM. V gave up 4 bases and J gave up 6 bases; unmatched junction bases: 5. The CDR3 is made up of 13 amino acids. The CDR3: CASSSRTGSEQYF. The CDR3 DNA is TGTGCCAGCAGTTCCCGGACAGGGAGCGAGCAGTACTTC.

This clonotype came up a few times. This sequence joins TRBV5-5 and TRBJ1-4, with D possibly TRBD1 on 6 matching bases. From germline, CDR1 is SGHKS and CDR2 YYEKEE (reference sequence). The CDR3 has 17 amino acids. V was trimmed by 2 bases and J by 0 bases, leaving 14 bases between them. This chain's CDR3 is CASSFRDTRATNEKLFF. CDR3 nucleotides: TGTGCCAGCAGCTTCCGGGACACCCGCGCAACTAATGAAAAACTGTTTTTT.

This clonotype appeared many times. The chain is built from TRBV20-1 and TRBJ1-5, with D perhaps matching TRBD1 (5 bases). Per germline, CDR1 DFQATT and CDR2 SNEGSKA (reference sequence). CDR3 length: 15 amino acids. V lost 6 bases and J lost 3, with 18 bases in between. CDR3 amino acids: CSALRGAKSNQPQHF. The CDR3 DNA sequence: TGCAGTGCGCTTCGCGGGGCCAAATCCAATCAGCCCCAGCATTTT.

The rearrangement joins TRBV20-1 to TRBJ2-1; D is perhaps TRBD1 (5 bases). V lost 2 bases to trimming and J lost 2 bases, with 13 bases between them. Germline V gene data show CDR1 as DFQATT and CDR2 as SNEGSKA (reference sequence). This CDR3 contains 15 residues. CDR3 in DNA: TGCAGTGCTAGAATTAGGACAATAACCTACAATGAGCAGTTCTTC. Translation: CSARIRTITYNEQFF.

This chain links TRBV12-3 or TRBV12-4 with TRBJ1-5; 11 nucleotides line up with TRBD1. This CDR3 contains 15 residues. V gave up 5 bases and J gave up 6 bases; unmatched junction bases: 6. CDR3 residues: CASSPGTGGTQPQHF. In DNA, the CDR3 is TGTGCCAGCAGTCCCGGGACAGGGGGAACTCAGCCCCAGCATTTT.

As for this clonotype: The junction shows a germline mismatch at one end, possibly a read error. The genes are TRBV7-6 and TRBJ1-1; 8 positions agree with TRBD1. CDR1 is SGHVS, CDR2 FNYEAQ, per germline. The CDR3 has 14 amino acids. CDR3: CASSPTGVGTEALF. CDR3 bases: TGTGCCAGCAGCCCGACAGGGGTGGGTACTGAAGCTCTCTTT.

CDR3 sequence: CASSSPSRTGYEQFF. The CDR3 DNA is TGTGCCAGCAGTTCCCCAAGCAGGACAGGCTACGAGCAGTTCTTC. The gene calls are TRBV27 and TRBJ2-7, with 7 positions matching TRBD1. The tail of the sequence fits TRBJ2-1 better, so the J call may be wrong. In germline, CDR1 is MNHEY, CDR2 SMNVEV (reference sequence). This CDR3 has 15 amino acids.

To note about this clonotype: One end of the junction does not line up with germline, which may come from a read error. The chain links TRBV11-3 to TRBJ2-3; a weak D match, TRBD1 (6 bases). The CDR3 loop spans 14 amino acids. Germline V lookup: CDR1 SGHNT, CDR2 YENEEA. The CDR3 loop reads CASSLRGGSDTQYF. CDR3 nucleotides: TGTGCCAGCAGCCTCCGAGGGGGTTCAGATACACAGTATTTT.

Ten or more counts support this clonotype. This chain connects TRBV5-1 to TRBJ2-1, with no clear D. V lost 7 bases and J lost 4, with 18 bases in between. The CDR3 runs 15 residues. In germline, CDR1 is SGHRS, CDR2 YFSETQ. This CDR3 reads CASRPPNNAYNEQFF. The CDR3 region has the DNA TGCGCCAGCCGTCCCCCCAATAATGCATACAATGAGCAGTTCTTC.

The V call is TRBV2, the J call TRBJ2-5; no definite D call. This CDR3 region has 15 residues. The germline gives CDR1 SNHLY, CDR2 FYNNEI. Between the trimmed V and J ends, which lost 5 bases and 2 bases, there was a span of 15 bases. The CDR3 spells CASSTGPQPQETQYF. Written as DNA, the CDR3 is TGTGCCAGCAGTACTGGACCCCAGCCTCAAGAGACCCAGTACTTC.

This clonotype was detected only a few times. DNA for the CDR3: TGCAGTGCCAGACACGGCCGGTACCTCGGTAATGAAAAACTGTTTTTT. Amino acid sequence: CSARHGRYLGNEKLFF. This chain connects TRBV20-1 to TRBJ1-4, with no clear D. V gave up 6 bases and J gave up 4 bases, with 21 bases separating them. The germline gives CDR1 DFQATT, CDR2 SNEGSKA (reference sequence). The CDR3 totals 16 residues.

There are a few counts of this clonotype. V is TRBV10-3 and J is TRBJ1-1, with D possibly matching TRBD1 (5 bases). The germline V gene encodes CDR1 ENHRY and CDR2 SYGVKD. The CDR3 length is 13 residues. V was clipped by 10 bases and J by 0 bases, with 12 bases between them. CDR3 nucleotides: TGTGCCACCAAGGTCAGGGTGAACACTGAAGCTTTCTTT. It is translated as CATKVRVNTEAFF.

A few counts support this clonotype. The rearrangement joins TRBV20-1 to TRBJ2-7; 9 bases fit TRBD2. CDR1 DFQATT and CDR2 SNEGSKA come from the germline V gene (reference sequence). This CDR3 spans 14 amino acids. After removal of 3 bases from V and 5 bases from J, the junction contained 8 bases not matched to a gene. Here the CDR3 DNA reads TGCAGTGCTAGTCGGGCTAGCGGGGTCCACGAGCAGTACTTC. The encoded protein is CSASRASGVHEQYF.

This clonotype was seen many times. This sequence joins TRBV12-3 or TRBV12-4 and TRBJ1-2, with 7 bases identical to TRBD1. The CDR3 consists of 18 residues. J was trimmed by 1 base and V by 5 bases; bases with no gene match: 16. The CDR3 region has the DNA TGTGCCAGCAGTAGCGGGACAGCTACGTGGACTTTTAACTATGGCTACACCTTC. This translates into CASSSGTATWTFNYGYTF.

The table lists this clonotype with many counts. The CDR3 DNA reads TGTGCCAGCAGGGCCCGGCGGGGGGGTATTAATGAGCAGTTCTTC. Protein sequence: CASRARRGGINEQFF. The chain joins TRBV2 to TRBJ2-1, with 9 bases matching TRBD2. This CDR3 has 15 amino acids. Germline assignment: CDR1 SNHLY and CDR2 FYNNEI. After removal of 6 bases from V and 7 bases from J, the junction contained 10 bases not matched to a gene.

This clonotype came up a few times. The genes are TRBV4-1 and TRBJ2-1; 7 positions agree with TRBD1. The V gene's germline CDR1 is MGHRA and CDR2 YSYEKL. The CDR3 has 18 residues. Unmatched junction bases numbered 15, after V lost 3 bases and J lost 4 bases. Here the CDR3 reads CASSHPFKGAMRYNEQFF. The CDR3 DNA sequence: TGCGCCAGCAGCCACCCTTTTAAGGGGGCGATGAGGTACAATGAGCAGTTCTTC.

Concerning this clonotype: The conserved phenylalanine or tryptophan normally closing the CDR3 is absent here, so this likely arose from a read error. This chain connects TRBV5-1 to TRBJ1-5; no firm D call. The CDR3 is made up of 13 amino acids. Per the germline V gene, CDR1 is SGHRS and CDR2 is YFSETQ. The ends were cut back, 1 base at V and 2 bases at J, with 4 bases in the middle. CDR3: CASSLTGNQPQHV. In nucleotides, the CDR3 is TGCGCCAGCAGCTTGACAGGCAATCAGCCCCAGCATGTT.